The 9 T cell receptor beta chains presented below share a single source sample, sequenced in a study of T-cell reconstitution after alpha-beta-depleted transplantation in children. Unique molecular identifiers were incorporated when the TCRbeta library was constructed. Using its own MiXCR run on the PCR reads, TCRdb lists one record per CDR3 protein. The data hold under 850,000 distinct CDR3 sequences, with less than 15% observed a single time. The sample in question was PBMCs, obtained before TCRalphabeta/CD19-depleted stem cell transplant. The receptor set was obtained from a girl between 2 and 10 years old with congenital amegakaryocytic thrombocytopenia, due to receive a stem cell transplant.

This clonotype has a count of ten or more. The chain carries TRBV20-1 and TRBJ2-1, with D possibly being TRBD1 (8 bases). Germline V gene sequence: CDR1 DFQATT, CDR2 SNEGSKA (reference sequence). The CDR3 sequence is 20 residues long. V was cut by 0 bases and J by 2 bases, with 26 bases left in between. CDR3 region: CSARDLAGGVLRGAYNEQFF. CDR3 in DNA: TGCAGTGCTAGAGATCTGGCAGGGGGCGTTCTTCGGGGGGCCTACAATGAGCAGTTCTTC.

In its sample, this clonotype was seen once. With a much larger clone just one base away, this may be a read error. The chain couples TRBV18 to TRBJ1-4; no clear D. From germline, CDR1 is KGHSH and CDR2 LQKENI. V lost 6 bases and J 0 bases, leaving 17 bases between the germline ends. This CDR3 is built from 17 residues. The CDR3 protein is CASSQRERSATNEKLFF. The CDR3 DNA sequence: TGTGCCAGCTCCCAGAGGGAAAGGTCTGCAACTAATGAAAAACTGTTTTTT.

In this sample, this clonotype turned up a few times. The chain employs TRBV20-1 and TRBJ2-1, with a possible D match to TRBD2 (6 bases). Per germline, CDR1 DFQATT and CDR2 SNEGSKA (reference sequence). The CDR3 is 16 residues long. Trimming cost V 3 bases and J 2 bases, with 17 bases left between them. The chain's CDR3 is CSASGSRANTYNEQFF. The CDR3 DNA follows: TGCAGTGCTAGCGGGAGTCGTGCGAATACCTACAATGAGCAGTTCTTC.

Turning to this clonotype: Germline is not matched at one junction end, which may reflect a read error. The chain carries TRBV5-1 and TRBJ2-5; D is tentatively TRBD1 or TRBD2 (5 bases each). The CDR3 is made up of 14 amino acids. Germline loops: CDR1 SGHRS, CDR2 YFSETQ. The CDR3 DNA follows: TGCGCCAGCAGCTTCCGGGACGGGGAAGAGATCCAGTACTTC. It codes for CASSFRDGEEIQYF.

This clonotype was recorded many times. V usage is TRBV4-1 and J usage is TRBJ2-7; TRBD2 matches at 7 bases. Unmatched junction bases numbered 6, after V lost 0 bases and J lost 4 bases. This CDR3 has 15 amino acids. Germline CDR1 reads MGHRA; CDR2 reads YSYEKL. CDR3 loop: CASSQDSSGIYEQYF. The CDR3 DNA sequence: TGCGCCAGCAGCCAAGATTCCAGCGGGATTTACGAGCAGTACTTC.

A word on this clonotype: A read error is likely, as this CDR3 ends without the conserved phenylalanine or tryptophan. The chain has TRBV14 and TRBJ2-7; 9 bases align to TRBD1. V shed 2 bases and J 4 bases; nucleotides not matched to a gene: 9. CDR1 is SGHDN and CDR2 is FVKESK in the germline V gene. The CDR3 spans 16 residues. The CDR3 bases are TGTGCCAGCAGCCAAATATCGGGACAGGGTCAGTACGAGCAGTACTCC. This translates into CASSQISGQGQYEQYS.

V is TRBV14 and J is TRBJ1-3, with 8 nucleotides matching TRBD1. The CDR3 is made up of 14 amino acids. After removal of 4 bases from V and 6 bases from J, the junction contained 5 bases not matched to a gene. Germline CDR1 reads SGHDN; CDR2 reads FVKESK. The CDR3 here is CASSRTGYQNTIYF. The CDR3 coding sequence is TGTGCCAGCAGCCGGACAGGGTATCAAAACACCATATATTTT.

This sequence joins TRBV29-1 and TRBJ2-2; tentatively, D is TRBD1 (5 bases). The CDR3 runs to 14 residues. The germline V gene encodes CDR1 SQVTM and CDR2 ANQGSEA. V lost 2 bases, J lost 0 bases, and 7 bases lay in between. DNA for the CDR3: TGCAGCGTTGAAATACAGGCGAACACCGGGGAGCTGTTTTTT. Translation: CSVEIQANTGELFF.

Many counts were recorded for this clonotype. The chain recombines TRBV12-3 or TRBV12-4 with TRBJ1-1; D is unresolved. The CDR3 consists of 14 residues. V was cut by 3 bases and J by 0 bases, with 8 bases left in between. The CDR3 sequence: CASSLTQMNTEAFF. The CDR3 bases are TGTGCCAGCAGTTTGACCCAGATGAACACTGAAGCTTTCTTT.